This section outlines one TCR beta chain sequence together with its context. CDR3 length: 17 residues. The V and J ends lost 4 bases and 3 bases respectively, with 19 bases between them. Germline V gene sequence: CDR1 SGHRS, CDR2 YFSETQ. The data originate from a study of technical replicates of blood from a handful of donors. Clones were read by immunoSEQ multiplex PCR, and TCRdb kept only the in-frame ones, dropping some. The repertoire holds under 90,000 clones, with nearly 98% as singletons. Specimen: T cells isolated from PBMCs. The chain combines TRBV5-1 with TRBJ2-2; maybe TRBD1 (7 bases). The TCR originated in a human donor in good health. The CDR3 here is CASSLGGAASDTGELFF. The CDR3 DNA is TGCGCCAGCAGCCTAGGGGGCGCGGCTAGCGACACCGGGGAGCTGTTTTTT.